This entry lists 20 T cell receptor beta chains sequenced from one sample in a study of shared clonotypes between healthy human individuals. The repertoire was sequenced with immunoSEQ multiplex PCR; TCRdb's copy has only in-frame clones and lacks some. The table has 850,000 to 1,200,000 clones, about 76% seen once; the top ten hold approximately 1.5%. Sequencing was done on a sample of memory CD4+ T cells sorted from blood. The subset is: CD45RA-negative fraction. These TCRs come from a young man in good health.

V usage is TRBV6-1 and J usage is TRBJ2-7; 9 bases line up with TRBD2. V lost 2 bases and J lost 1; bases outside the gene matches: 9. This CDR3 is 17 amino acids long. The germline gives CDR1 MNHNS, CDR2 SASEGT. The CDR3: CASSELGGRADSYEQYF. The CDR3 nucleotides read TGTGCCAGCAGTGAATTGGGCGGGAGGGCCGATTCCTACGAGCAGTACTTC.

This clone occurred once. The rearrangement links TRBV2 to TRBJ2-7, with a tentative D call TRBD2 (7 bases). This CDR3 is 15 amino acids long. Germline lookup yields CDR1 SNHLY and CDR2 FYNNEI. The V and J ends lost 3 bases and 2 bases respectively, with 14 bases between them. The CDR3 DNA follows: TGTGCCAGCAGTGATATAGCGCGGGGGCCCTACGAGCAGTACTTC. It yields the protein CASSDIARGPYEQYF.

This clone was seen a single time. CDR3 loop: CASSSWSGDYGYTF. The CDR3 coding sequence is TGTGCCAGCTCCTCATGGTCCGGGGACTATGGCTACACCTTC. The rearrangement links TRBV18 to TRBJ1-2; unclear D gene. The CDR3 totals 14 residues. V gave up 6 bases and J gave up 3 bases, with 14 bases separating them. Germline V lookup: CDR1 KGHSH, CDR2 LQKENI.

This chain links TRBV2 with TRBJ2-3; 10 nucleotides line up with TRBD2. V shed 7 bases and J 1 base; nucleotides not matched to a gene: 8. This CDR3 spans 16 amino acids. In germline, CDR1 is SNHLY, CDR2 FYNNEI. CDR3 amino acids: CASTRVAGGRTDTQYF. DNA for the CDR3: TGTGCCAGCACTAGGGTAGCGGGGGGCCGCACAGATACGCAGTATTTT.

The chain links TRBV19 to TRBJ1-6, with D unclear. Germline V gene lookup returns CDR1 LNHDA and CDR2 SQIVND (reference sequence). The CDR3 runs to 13 residues. Trimming shortened V by 6 bases and J by 10 bases, and 13 bases separated the two germline ends. The CDR3 nucleotides read TGTGCCAGTAGAGTGGACCCAAACTCACCCCTCCACTTT. This sequence encodes CASRVDPNSPLHF.

The rearrangement uses TRBV19 and TRBJ2-1, with 11 bases lining up with TRBD2. The CDR3 is made up of 15 amino acids. J was trimmed by 7 bases and V by 5 bases; bases with no gene match: 7. Germline loops: CDR1 LNHDA, CDR2 SQIVND (reference sequence). The CDR3 coding sequence is TGTGCCAGTAGTTTTGGACTAGCGGGTGGGAATGAGCAGTTCTTC. Encoded protein: CASSFGLAGGNEQFF. The whole variable domain, filled in from reference TRBV19 and TRBJ2-1, reads DGGITQSPKYLFRKEGQNVTLSCEQNLNHDAMYWYRQDPGQGLRLIYYSQIVNDFQKGDIAEGYSVSREKKESFPLTVTSAQKNPTAFYLCASSFGLAGGNEQFFGPGTRLTVL.

The chain joins TRBV10-1 to TRBJ2-3; perhaps TRBD2 as D (6 bases). Trimming pared 3 bases from V and 1 base from J, leaving 11 bases between. CDR1 is WNHNN and CDR2 is SYGVQD in the germline V gene (reference sequence). This CDR3 contains 15 residues. CDR3 residues: CASSEGGRGTDTQYF. The DNA for the CDR3 is TGCGCCAGCAGTGAAGGAGGGCGGGGCACAGATACGCAGTATTTT.

The rearrangement uses TRBV5-5 and TRBJ2-3; no clear D. The CDR3 spans 12 residues. V was pared by 1 base and J by 7 bases, with 7 bases between. CDR1 and CDR2 from the germline V gene are SGHKS and YYEKEE (reference sequence). CDR3 amino acids: CASSLLTNTQYF. CDR3 coding DNA: TGTGCCAGCAGCTTGCTGACAAATACGCAGTATTTT. Using reference TRBV5-5 and TRBJ2-3 for the parts outside the CDR3, the full variable domain is DAGVTQSPTHLIKTRGQQVTLRCSPISGHKSVSWYQQVLGQGPQFIFQYYEKEERGRGNFPDRFSARQFPNYSSELNVNALLLGDSALYLCASSLLTNTQYFGPGTRLTVL.

The genes are TRBV27 and TRBJ1-3, with 9 bases lining up with TRBD1. Germline V gene sequence: CDR1 MNHEY, CDR2 SMNVEV (reference sequence). This CDR3 contains 16 residues. V was pared by 3 bases and J by 2 bases, with 5 bases of the junction left unmatched. The CDR3 bases are TGTGCCAGCAGTTTCTCCGGGACAGGGACTGGAAACACCATATATTTT. Its translation: CASSFSGTGTGNTIYF.

V gene TRBV18 combines with J gene TRBJ1-2; no firm D call. V lost 2 bases and J 3 bases, leaving 7 bases between the germline ends. Germline V gene sequence: CDR1 KGHSH, CDR2 LQKENI. The CDR3 is 13 amino acids. The DNA for the CDR3 is TGTGCCAGCTCACCAGGGATTGACTATGGCTACACCTTC. Its translation is CASSPGIDYGYTF.

This clone turned up a few times. The chain is built from TRBV6-6 and TRBJ2-7; D is unresolved. The germline V gene has CDR1 MNHNY and CDR2 SVGAGI (reference sequence). V was clipped by 0 bases and J by 6 bases, with 12 bases between them. This CDR3 spans 14 amino acids. Here the CDR3 DNA reads TGTGCCAGCAGTTACTCACCCCTTACCCCCGAGCAGTACTTC. It codes for CASSYSPLTPEQYF.

The genes are TRBV11-1 and TRBJ2-3; 12 bases fit TRBD2. Germline trimming cut 5 bases from V and 4 bases from J; bases unmatched to any gene: 4. Germline CDR1 reads SGHAT; CDR2 reads FQDESV (reference sequence). The CDR3 covers 15 residues. The CDR3 DNA sequence: TGTGCCAGCAGCCATCGACTAGCGGGGGCAGATACGCAGTATTTT. Protein: CASSHRLAGADTQYF.

This clone was recorded once. V gene TRBV25-1 combines with J gene TRBJ2-7; D not resolved. The CDR3 extends over 14 amino acids. V was pared by 2 bases and J by 0 bases, with 8 bases between. In germline, CDR1 is MGHDK, CDR2 SYGVNS. The CDR3, as DNA: TGTGCCAGCAGTGAAACTTCCTTCTCCTACGAGCAGTACTTC. Translation gives CASSETSFSYEQYF.

This chain links TRBV18 with TRBJ2-3; no clear D gene. Trimming shortened V by 3 bases and J by 2 bases, and 9 bases separated the two germline ends. Germline CDR1 reads KGHSH; CDR2 reads LQKENI. The CDR3 runs to 14 residues. The CDR3, as DNA: TGTGCCAGCTCACCGCGGCAGGTCACAGATACGCAGTATTTT. Encoded protein: CASSPRQVTDTQYF.

V usage is TRBV29-1 and J usage is TRBJ1-2, with 7 positions matching TRBD1. The germline CDR1 and CDR2 sequences are SQVTM and ANQGSEA. V lost 7 bases and J lost 4; bases outside the gene matches: 6. The CDR3 covers 12 residues. CDR3 nucleotides: TGCAGCGCCGAAGACAGGGCCTATGGCTACACCTTC. This codes for CSAEDRAYGYTF.

This clone showed up just a few times. This sequence joins TRBV6-6 and TRBJ1-5, with D possibly TRBD1 on 6 matching bases. This CDR3 comprises 13 residues. The germline gives CDR1 MNHNY, CDR2 SVGAGI (reference sequence). Trimming removed 7 bases at V and 7 bases at J, with 14 bases between. CDR3 bases: TGTGCCAGCATTGGTGGGGGCCCCCAGCCCCAGCATTTT. Translating gives CASIGGGPQPQHF.

This chain joins TRBV6-6 and TRBJ1-2, with TRBD1 matching over 11 bases. J gave up 4 bases and V 5 bases, and 9 bases lay outside the gene matches. The CDR3 contains 16 residues. The V gene's germline CDR1 is MNHNY and CDR2 SVGAGI (reference sequence). CDR3 loop: CASSHPGQGEGYGYTF. In DNA, the CDR3 is TGTGCCAGCAGTCACCCGGGACAGGGGGAGGGCTATGGCTACACCTTC.

The chain links TRBV5-4 to TRBJ2-1, with D possibly matching TRBD2 (6 bases). Trimming took 3 bases from V and 0 from J, leaving 19 bases between them. Germline CDR1 reads SGHNT; CDR2 reads YYREEE (reference sequence). This CDR3 has 18 amino acids. The CDR3 DNA sequence: TGTGCCAGCAGCTCCGGGACTGCCGCTCCGAGCTCCTACAATGAGCAGTTCTTC. Residues: CASSSGTAAPSSYNEQFF.

The chain has TRBV6-1 and TRBJ2-3, with D possibly matching TRBD2 (6 bases). CDR3 length: 13 residues. Trimming took 5 bases from V and 2 from J, leaving 8 bases between them. The germline gives CDR1 MNHNS, CDR2 SASEGT. This CDR3 reads CASSRDFTDTQYF. The CDR3 DNA follows: TGTGCCAGCAGTCGGGACTTCACAGATACGCAGTATTTT.

In nucleotides, the CDR3 is TGCGCCAGCAGCCGCCCCTCAGGGAACGGGGGGACCCAGTACTTC. Protein product: CASSRPSGNGGTQYF. The chain carries TRBV5-1 and TRBJ2-5; tentative D call: TRBD2 (6 bases). Germline V gives CDR1 SGHRS, CDR2 YFSETQ. The CDR3 runs 15 residues. Between the trimmed V and J ends, which lost 4 bases and 7 bases, there was a span of 20 bases.